Below, 5 T cell receptor beta chains from the same sample are listed, as sequenced in a study of CD8 T cells in Susac syndrome. With random hexamers, 0.5 to 1 ug RNA was reverse transcribed. MiXCR, run by TCRdb on the immunoSEQ multiplex PCR reads, gives a single entry per CDR3 protein. Of about 180,000 distinct CDR3 sequences listed, roughly 95% were seen once; the top ten hold around 0.09%. The sequenced sample consisted of CD4+ T cells from PBMCs. These receptor sequences come from a human donor with multiple sclerosis.

The V call is TRBV29-1, the J call TRBJ1-2, with no clear D. Deletions cut 4 bases from V and 4 bases from J, with 10 bases between. CDR3 length: 12 amino acids. CDR1 is SQVTM, CDR2 ANQGSEA, per germline. The CDR3 DNA sequence: TGCAGCGTTGGGTTGAGGAGCTATGGCTACACCTTC. It encodes CSVGLRSYGYTF.

The genes are TRBV29-1 and TRBJ1-5, with a possible D match to TRBD1 (5 bases). The CDR3 is 13 residues long. Trimming cost V 5 bases and J 3 bases, with 11 bases left between them. Germline V gene lookup returns CDR1 SQVTM and CDR2 ANQGSEA. Here the CDR3 DNA reads TGCAGCGTTAGTGAACAGGTCAATCAGCCCCAGCATTTT. Translated, it gives CSVSEQVNQPQHF.

The chain employs TRBV5-6 and TRBJ1-1; a weak D match, TRBD1 (5 bases). Trimming shortened V by 4 bases and J by 6 bases, and 16 bases separated the two germline ends. The CDR3 sequence is 14 residues long. Germline V lookup: CDR1 SGHDT, CDR2 YYEEEE. The CDR3 DNA follows: TGTGCCAGCAGCCGCTCGACCCCACAGGCTGAAGCTTTCTTT. Amino acid sequence: CASSRSTPQAEAFF.

The CDR3 bases are TGTGCCACCAGTGACCCCCGGGCCGATAGTAAAGAGACCCAGTACTTC. Amino acid sequence: CATSDPRADSKETQYF. The rearrangement links TRBV24-1 to TRBJ2-5; D not resolved. This CDR3 region has 16 residues. CDR1 is KGHDR, CDR2 SFDVKD, per germline. V lost 4 bases and J 3 bases, leaving 17 bases between the germline ends.

This clonotype was counted once. The rearrangement joins TRBV15 to TRBJ1-2, with D uncertain. Germline-derived CDR1 and CDR2 are LNHNV and YYDKDF (reference sequence). The CDR3 extends over 16 amino acids. The ends were cut back, 2 bases at V and 4 bases at J, with 17 bases in the middle. CDR3: CATSRSLVAGSYGYTF. The DNA for the CDR3 is TGTGCCACCAGCAGATCCCTGGTGGCAGGAAGCTATGGCTACACCTTC. Looking up the rest from reference TRBV15 and TRBJ1-2 gives the full variable domain: DAMVIQNPRYQVTQFGKPVTLSCSQTLNHNVMYWYQQKSSQAPKLLFHYYDKDFNNEADTPDNFQSRRPNTSFCFLDIRSPGLGDTAMYLCATSRSLVAGSYGYTFGSGTRLTVV.